This T cell receptor (beta chain) originates from a study of CXCR3-negative and CXCR3-positive naive CD8 T cells. The CDR3 consists of 18 residues. Germline values: CDR1 SGHTA, CDR2 FQGTGA. Study-wide results and limits: The TRB CDR3s that CXCR3-positive naive cells carried were more hydrophobic than those of CXCR3-negative naive cells.

UMI-labeled 5' RACE TRB cDNA libraries were prepared from the cells. TCRdb processed the 5' RACE reads again and assigns one entry to each CDR3 protein, with no DNA. Found here are 90,000 to 100,000 distinct CDR3 sequences; the top ten clones hold 0.95% to 1.4%. Remarks on this clonotype: Its antigen is currently unknown.

The rearrangement joins TRBV7-3 to TRBJ2-7; TCRdb calls TRBD1, which cannot be checked without DNA. The origin of this receptor is a human donor in good health. Some clones in this sample may be carry-over from other donors' samples. Sequencing input: naive CXCR3+ CD8+ T cells from blood. Stated subset: CD45RO-CCR7+CD27+CD95- naive CD8+ T cells expressing CXCR3 (TNR3+). The CDR3 here is CASSLRTSAGQGICEQYF.